These 20 T cell receptor beta chains originate from one sample sequenced in a study of HIV-infected children after antiretroviral therapy interruption. RNA-based 3' RACE libraries used unique molecular identifiers. MiXCR, applied by TCRdb to the 3' RACE reads, yields one record per CDR3 protein. The sample holds about 89,000 distinct CDR3 sequences, about 6.3% seen once. Indicated treatment: PENTA 11 planned treatment interruption arm or continuous ART arm. The sequences come from CD45RA+ CD4+ T cells from PBMCs, pooled from several time points, collected from a donor given antiretroviral therapy, either interrupted or continuous. This sample's subset: naive CD4+ CD45RA+ CD45RO- T cells. The receptors come from a pool of human donors with HIV.

The chain employs TRBV4-3 and TRBJ2-5; no definite D call. Germline values: CDR1 LGHNA, CDR2 YSLEER. The V end lost 0 bases, the J end lost 5 bases, and 10 bases lay between the germline ends. The CDR3 sequence is 14 residues long. The CDR3 here is CASSQDRARETQYF. The CDR3 DNA sequence: TGCGCCAGCAGCCAAGATAGAGCCAGGGAGACCCAGTACTTC.

The CDR3 DNA reads as TGCAGCGCTGAGAGTCACATGAACACTGAAGCTTTCTTT. Its protein product is CSAESHMNTEAFF. This sequence joins TRBV29-1 and TRBJ1-1; D is unresolved. Germline V gives CDR1 SQVTM, CDR2 ANQGSEA. This CDR3 has 13 residues. V was shortened by 7 bases and J by 0 bases, with 12 bases between the two germline ends. Drawing the rest from reference TRBV29-1 and TRBJ1-1, the complete variable domain is SAVISQKPSRDICQRGTSLTIQCQVDSQVTMMFWYRQQPGQSLTLIATANQGSEATYESGFVIDKFPISRPNLTFSTLTVSNMSPEDSSIYLCSAESHMNTEAFFGQGTRLTVV.

This clonotype was observed many times. This rearrangement joins TRBV7-9 to TRBJ1-1, with D possibly TRBD1 on 6 matching bases. V shed 4 bases and J shed 1 base, with 16 bases lying between them. Per the germline V gene, CDR1 is SEHNR and CDR2 is FQNEAQ (reference sequence). This CDR3 comprises 16 residues. The CDR3 DNA is TGTGCCAGCAGCTCCCTCCCGGGACAAAAGAACACTGAAGCTTTCTTT. Its protein product is CASSSLPGQKNTEAFF.

Regarding this clonotype: This may stem from a read error, because a much larger clone lies one nucleotide away. V gene TRBV19 combines with J gene TRBJ1-5; D remains unclear. The CDR3 contains 14 residues. CDR1 and CDR2 from the germline V gene are LNHDA and SQIVND (reference sequence). CDR3 nucleotides: TGTGCCTGTAGACTCCCAGGACTCAATCAGCCCCAGCATTTT. This codes for CACRLPGLNQPQHF.

This clonotype was recorded many times. Here the CDR3 reads CASSWTSGEGETQYF. In DNA, the CDR3 is TGTGCCAGTAGTTGGACTAGCGGGGAGGGAGAGACCCAGTACTTC. V usage is TRBV11-3 and J usage is TRBJ2-5; TRBD2 aligns across 12 bases. J was trimmed by 4 bases and V by 9 bases; bases with no gene match: 9. Germline V gene lookup returns CDR1 SGHNT and CDR2 YENEEA. The CDR3 spans 15 residues.

This clonotype has at least ten counts. The genes are TRBV21-1 and TRBJ1-6; the table assigns TRBD1, which was not confirmed against the DNA. TRBV21-1 is tagged as a pseudogene. This CDR3 has 19 amino acids. The CDR3 bases are TGTGCCAGCAGCAAAGCCGGAAGGAATTCAGGGACGGGTAATTCACCCCTCCACTTT. It codes for CASSKAGRNSGTGNSPLHF.

This clonotype was found a few times. V and J are TRBV28 and TRBJ2-7; 11 nucleotides agree with TRBD2. The germline CDR1 and CDR2 sequences are MDHEN and SYDVKM. The CDR3 loop spans 16 amino acids. J lost 5 bases, V lost 1 base, and 7 bases had no gene match. The chain's CDR3 is CASSLLVLAGGNEQYF. DNA for the CDR3: TGTGCCAGCAGTTTATTGGTCCTAGCGGGAGGTAACGAGCAGTACTTC.

This clonotype was recorded at least ten times. The CDR3 DNA follows: TGTGCCATCAGCGGGACAACGAACACTGAAGCTTTCTTT. Translated, it gives CAISGTTNTEAFF. V gene TRBV10-3 combines with J gene TRBJ1-1; maybe TRBD1 (6 bases). The CDR3 length is 13 residues. The V gene lost 6 bases and the J gene lost 1 base, with 9 bases spanning the gap. Germline V gene lookup returns CDR1 ENHRY and CDR2 SYGVKD.

This clonotype was seen many times. V is TRBV7-3 and J is TRBJ1-1; TRBD1 matches 8 bases. CDR1 is SGHTA and CDR2 is FQGTGA in the germline V gene. There are 15 residues in the CDR3. After removal of 7 bases from V and 5 bases from J, the junction contained 12 bases not matched to a gene. The CDR3 here is CASIPQTGVGTEAFF. The CDR3 DNA is TGTGCCAGCATACCGCAGACAGGGGTTGGAACTGAAGCTTTCTTT.

CDR3 loop: CASSPSGRTYNEQFF. In nucleotides, the CDR3 is TGTGCCAGCAGCCCTAGCGGGAGGACCTACAATGAGCAGTTCTTC. The chain uses TRBV4-2 and TRBJ2-1; 11 bases map to TRBD2. Germline loops: CDR1 LGHNA, CDR2 YNFKEQ. V lost 4 bases and J lost 2; bases outside the gene matches: 1. This CDR3 spans 15 amino acids.

Many counts were recorded for this clonotype. The rearrangement uses TRBV20-1 and TRBJ2-1, with D tentatively TRBD2 (7 bases). Germline-derived CDR1 and CDR2 are DFQATT and SNEGSKA (reference sequence). Trimming shortened V by 8 bases and J by 5 bases, and 19 bases separated the two germline ends. This CDR3 is built from 14 residues. The CDR3 region is CSPREGDRNNEQFF. In DNA, the CDR3 is TGCAGTCCGAGGGAGGGGGACCGCAACAATGAGCAGTTCTTC.

This clonotype has a count of ten or more. J is TRBJ1-1 and V is TRBV18, with 9 positions matching TRBD1. There are 15 residues in the CDR3. V lost 6 bases to trimming and J lost 4 bases; unmatched junction nucleotides: 9. The germline V gene has CDR1 KGHSH and CDR2 LQKENI. This chain's CDR3 is CASSPRTGEVTEAFF. The CDR3 DNA follows: TGTGCCAGCTCTCCGAGGACAGGGGAGGTCACTGAAGCTTTCTTT.

This clonotype was counted ten times or more. J is TRBJ2-3 and V is TRBV29-1; possibly TRBD1 for D (5 bases). The CDR3 runs 17 residues. V lost 2 bases and J lost 2, with 20 bases in between. CDR1 is SQVTM and CDR2 is ANQGSEA in the germline V gene. CDR3 nucleotides: TGCAGCGTTGAAAAACTGCTTAAGGGGTTGGTCACAGATACGCAGTATTTT. Translated: CSVEKLLKGLVTDTQYF.

Many counts were recorded for this clonotype. V and J are TRBV11-2 and TRBJ1-5; D not certain. V dropped 5 bases and J dropped 5 bases, with 13 bases sitting between them. Germline loops: CDR1 SGHAT, CDR2 FQNNGV. The CDR3 totals 14 residues. The DNA for the CDR3 is TGTGCCAGCAGCCAGGCACCGGGTGATCAGCCCCAGCATTTT. Translated: CASSQAPGDQPQHF.

The rearrangement joins TRBV7-9 to TRBJ2-7, with D maybe TRBD1 (5 bases). The CDR3 is made up of 14 amino acids. The germline CDR1 and CDR2 sequences are SEHNR and FQNEAQ (reference sequence). Trimming took 6 bases from V and 5 from J, leaving 17 bases between them. The DNA for the CDR3 is TGTGCCAGCAGGTCCCAGGGCCGCTGGGACGAGCAGTACTTC. It translates to CASRSQGRWDEQYF.

Ten or more counts support this clonotype. The J gene is TRBJ2-2, the V gene TRBV7-9; a possible D gene is TRBD1 (5 bases). V was trimmed by 3 bases and J by 5 bases, leaving 7 bases between them. The CDR3 is 13 residues long. The V gene's germline CDR1 is SEHNR and CDR2 FQNEAQ (reference sequence). The CDR3 nucleotides are TGTGCCAGCAGCTTGCCAGGGACCGGGGAGCTGTTTTTT. It is translated as CASSLPGTGELFF.

There are a few counts of this clonotype. The rearrangement links TRBV19 to TRBJ2-7; D gene uncertain. Looked up from germline, CDR1 is LNHDA and CDR2 is SQIVND (reference sequence). Trimming shortened V by 1 base and J by 2 bases, and 6 bases separated the two germline ends. CDR3 length equals 13 residues. For the CDR3, the DNA is TGTGCCAGTAGTATAGGGCAAGCCTACGAGCAGTACTTC. Amino acid sequence: CASSIGQAYEQYF.

This clonotype came up many times. This sequence joins TRBV5-1 and TRBJ2-3; TRBD1 is a possible D gene (6 bases). Between the trimmed V and J ends, which lost 1 base and 2 bases, there was a span of 14 bases. From germline, CDR1 is SGHRS and CDR2 YFSETQ. This CDR3 is built from 16 residues. The CDR3 sequence: CASSLLAGDVTDTQYF. The CDR3 nucleotides are TGCGCCAGCAGCTTGCTGGCAGGGGACGTCACAGATACGCAGTATTTT.

This clonotype was picked up many times. This sequence joins TRBV5-1 and TRBJ2-2, with D uncertain. The ends were cut back, 4 bases at V and 4 bases at J, with 14 bases in the middle. Germline V gene sequence: CDR1 SGHRS, CDR2 YFSETQ. The CDR3 extends over 15 amino acids. CDR3 in amino acids: CASSLVQSSTGELFF. The CDR3 DNA follows: TGCGCCAGCAGCCTGGTACAGTCCTCCACCGGGGAGCTGTTTTTT.

This clonotype came up a few times. The CDR3 DNA follows: TGCGCCAGCAGCTTAACTAGCGGGAGAGTGGTAAACAATGAGCAGTTCTTC. It codes for CASSLTSGRVVNNEQFF. The chain joins TRBV5-1 to TRBJ2-1; 11 positions agree with TRBD2. The CDR3 covers 17 residues. V lost 2 bases to trimming and J lost 5 bases; unmatched junction nucleotides: 9. Germline lookup yields CDR1 SGHRS and CDR2 YFSETQ.